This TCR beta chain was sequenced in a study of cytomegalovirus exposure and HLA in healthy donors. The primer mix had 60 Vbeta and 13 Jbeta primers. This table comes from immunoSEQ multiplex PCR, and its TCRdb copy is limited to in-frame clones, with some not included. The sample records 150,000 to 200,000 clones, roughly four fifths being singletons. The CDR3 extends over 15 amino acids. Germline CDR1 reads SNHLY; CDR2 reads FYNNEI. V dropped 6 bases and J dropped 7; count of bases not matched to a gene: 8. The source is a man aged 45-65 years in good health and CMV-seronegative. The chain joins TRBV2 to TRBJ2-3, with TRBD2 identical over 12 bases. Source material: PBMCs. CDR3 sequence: CASRPGLAGPNTQYF. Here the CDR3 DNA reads TGTGCCAGCAGACCCGGACTAGCGGGGCCGAATACGCAGTATTTT.